This record covers a single T cell receptor (beta chain). Its antigen remains unidentified. This sample is drawn from a study of T-cell memory formation after mild COVID-19. Libraries for TCRalpha and TCRbeta carried sample barcodes and unique molecular identifiers via 5'RACE. TCRdb analysed the 5' RACE reads with MiXCR anew, one entry per CDR3 protein. The repertoire includes about 260,000 distinct CDR3 sequences, roughly 15% of them detected once, and about a fifth sits in the top ten. Looked up from germline, CDR1 is MGHDK and CDR2 is SYGVNS. Trimming removed 7 bases at V and 3 bases at J, with 7 bases between. CDR3 length: 11 amino acids. Broader study findings: Balance between CD4 and CD8 was seen in clones contracting day 15 to 85, and a CD4+ lean was seen in later expanders.

Sequenced: PBMCs or a T cell subset sorted from them (not recorded which). The chain has TRBV25-1 and TRBJ2-7; weak D call: TRBD2 (6 bases). This receptor was obtained from a man aged 18 to 35 who had mild COVID-19 (a few samples of this study predate the infection). Cell type and time point are not known. CDR3 nucleotide sequence: TGTGCCAGCATGGGGGGCTACGAGCAGTACTTC. Encoded protein: CASMGGYEQYF.